This passage covers 22 T cell receptor beta chains from one sample sequenced in a study of T cell changes during pregnancy in multiple sclerosis. The assay was immunoSEQ multiplex PCR, and TCRdb's table has in-frame clones only and misses some. The sample shows tens of thousands of clones, roughly 90% of them seen only once. Source: peripheral blood, taken in the second trimester of pregnancy. The receptors originated from a female donor in good health, enrolled as a control in a pregnancy study.

The chain recombines TRBV29-1 with TRBJ1-1, with 12 positions matching TRBD1. The V segment lost 3 bases and the J segment 1 base; nucleotides outside the gene matches: 18. The CDR3 has 20 residues. The germline CDR1 and CDR2 sequences are SQVTM and ANQGSEA. CDR3 region: CSVDPATGTGGAWGNTEAFF. In DNA, the CDR3 is TGCAGCGTTGATCCTGCCACCGGGACAGGGGGCGCCTGGGGGAACACTGAAGCTTTCTTT.

This clone was counted between two and nine times. J is TRBJ1-1 and V is TRBV19, with D possibly being TRBD1 (6 bases). Trimming left V 7 bases short and J 4 bases short, with 13 bases between. This CDR3 is built from 13 residues. Germline CDR1 and CDR2: LNHDA and SQIVND (reference sequence). The CDR3 loop reads CASTKEGGTEAFF. The DNA of the CDR3 is TGTGCCAGTACGAAGGAAGGGGGCACTGAAGCTTTCTTT.

This clone has only one observation. The gene calls are TRBV4-1 and TRBJ1-1, with D tentatively TRBD1 (6 bases). The CDR3 extends over 16 amino acids. The V gene's germline CDR1 is MGHRA and CDR2 YSYEKL. The V and J ends lost 5 bases and 6 bases respectively, with 22 bases between them. The CDR3 is CASSDRLQGPIAEAFF. For the CDR3, the DNA is TGCGCCAGCAGCGACCGACTACAGGGTCCAATCGCTGAAGCTTTCTTT.

The count of this clone is one. V usage is TRBV4-2 and J usage is TRBJ2-2; TRBD2 aligns across 11 bases. V was clipped by 1 base and J by 0 bases; unmatched bases: 10. Germline V CDR1 and CDR2: LGHNA, YNFKEQ. The CDR3 length is 20 residues. CDR3 amino acids: CASSQGAPRLAGTNTGELFF. CDR3 DNA sequence: TGTGCCAGCAGCCAAGGTGCCCCGCGACTAGCGGGGACGAACACCGGGGAGCTGTTTTTT.

CDR3 nucleotide sequence: TGTGCCACCAGCAGAGACCGAGGGACAGGGTCTGGAAACACCATATATTTT. This gives the protein CATSRDRGTGSGNTIYF. V is TRBV15 and J is TRBJ1-3; 9 bases fit TRBD1. Germline trimming cut 0 bases from V and 1 base from J; bases unmatched to any gene: 4. The CDR3 is 17 residues long. Germline V gives CDR1 LNHNV, CDR2 YYDKDF (reference sequence).

J is TRBJ1-3 and V is TRBV1. TRBV1 is listed as a pseudogene. CDR3 length: 15 amino acids. CDR3 sequence reads: CTSSQVWSSGNTIYF. The CDR3 region has the DNA TGCACCAGCAGCCAAGTTTGGAGCTCTGGAAACACCATATATTTT.

The genes are TRBV5-8 and TRBJ2-7; 11 positions agree with TRBD2. This CDR3 spans 17 amino acids. V lost 2 bases and J lost 0; bases outside the gene matches: 7. Per germline, CDR1 SGHTS and CDR2 YDEGEE. The CDR3 loop is CASSLLAGASSSYEQYF. The CDR3 coding sequence is TGTGCCAGCAGCTTACTAGCGGGGGCCTCTTCCTCCTACGAGCAGTACTTC.

The V and J genes are TRBV6-1 and TRBJ2-2; D remains unclear. Germline V gene sequence: CDR1 MNHNS, CDR2 SASEGT. The CDR3 totals 15 residues. The V gene lost 4 bases and the J gene lost 4 bases, with 13 bases spanning the gap. CDR3 sequence: CASSASTESTGELFF. CDR3 nucleotide sequence: TGTGCCAGCAGTGCTTCTACCGAATCCACCGGGGAGCTGTTTTTT.

The V gene is TRBV4-1, the J gene TRBJ1-5; perhaps TRBD1 as D (5 bases). The V gene's germline CDR1 is MGHRA and CDR2 YSYEKL. V was trimmed by 0 bases and J by 4 bases, leaving 10 bases between them. This CDR3 is 15 amino acids long. The chain's CDR3 is CASSQDRTLNQPQHF. The CDR3 DNA is TGCGCCAGCAGCCAAGATCGGACATTAAATCAGCCCCAGCATTTT.

V and J are TRBV6-1 and TRBJ2-1; tentative D call: TRBD2 (5 bases). Looked up from germline, CDR1 is MNHNS and CDR2 is SASEGT. V shed 7 bases and J shed 7 bases, with 14 bases lying between them. The CDR3 covers 13 residues. The CDR3 DNA reads as TGTGCCAGCATTTGGACCGGGGAAAATGAGCAGTTCTTC. Translating gives CASIWTGENEQFF.

This clone was recorded a few times. This chain uses TRBV6-1 with TRBJ2-3; 9 bases map to TRBD2. The junction had 2 bases not matched to a gene; V was cut back by 0 bases and J by 4 bases. The CDR3 spans 15 residues. Germline assignment: CDR1 MNHNS and CDR2 SASEGT. As DNA, the CDR3 is TGTGCCAGCAGTGAAGCTAGCGGGAGCGCAGATACGCAGTATTTT. Its translation: CASSEASGSADTQYF.

The chain is built from TRBV5-4 and TRBJ2-3; 9 bases line up with TRBD2. Germline CDR1 reads SGHNT; CDR2 reads YYREEE (reference sequence). The CDR3 has 15 residues. Trimming removed 5 bases from V and 1 base from J; junction bases left unmatched: 5. CDR3 amino acids: CASRAWTSGTDTQYF. The CDR3 DNA is TGTGCCAGCAGGGCCTGGACTAGCGGCACAGATACGCAGTATTTT.

The chain recombines TRBV9 with TRBJ2-7; weak D call: TRBD1 (6 bases). CDR1 is SGDLS, CDR2 YYNGEE, per germline. CDR3 length equals 17 residues. The V and J ends lost 4 bases and 0 bases respectively, with 20 bases between them. The CDR3 protein is CASSLLPGATSSYEQYF. CDR3 nucleotide sequence: TGTGCCAGCAGCTTATTGCCAGGGGCTACGAGCTCCTACGAGCAGTACTTC. Using reference TRBV9 and TRBJ2-7 for the parts outside the CDR3, the full variable domain is DSGVTQTPKHLITATGQRVTLRCSPRSGDLSVYWYQQSLDQGLQFLIQYYNGEERAKGNILERFSAQQFPDLHSELNLSSLELGDSALYFCASSLLPGATSSYEQYFGPGTRLTVT.

This clone came up once. The chain joins TRBV6-5 to TRBJ2-7; TRBD2 matches 7 bases. V dropped 6 bases and J dropped 11; count of bases not matched to a gene: 7. CDR3 size: 11 residues. Germline V gene lookup returns CDR1 MNHEY and CDR2 SVGAGI. CDR3 nucleotides: TGTGCCAGCAGCGGGGGAGGGGAAGAGTACTTC. Encoded protein: CASSGGGEEYF.

This chain links TRBV6-4 with TRBJ2-1; 10 positions match TRBD2. The CDR3 extends over 15 amino acids. CDR1 and CDR2 from the germline V gene are MRHNA and SNTAGT. V was clipped by 3 bases and J by 6 bases; unmatched bases: 5. The CDR3 reads CASSEEASGSNEQFF. In DNA form, the CDR3 reads TGTGCCAGCAGTGAAGAGGCTAGCGGGAGCAATGAGCAGTTCTTC.

V gene TRBV2 combines with J gene TRBJ1-1; D might be TRBD1 (5 bases). Trimming took 6 bases from V and 10 from J, leaving 21 bases between them. In germline, CDR1 is SNHLY, CDR2 FYNNEI. There are 14 residues in the CDR3. DNA of the CDR3: TGTGCCAGCAGCGTCGTGGGGGGACCCACCGGAGCTTTCTTT. This codes for CASSVVGGPTGAFF.

The rearrangement uses TRBV4-2 and TRBJ2-1, with 8 bases lining up with TRBD2. The CDR3 contains 18 residues. After removal of 0 bases from V and 0 bases from J, the junction contained 7 bases not matched to a gene. Germline V CDR1 and CDR2: LGHNA, YNFKEQ. The CDR3 DNA reads as TGTGCCAGCAGCCAAGAACGGGGGGGCCTGGGCTCCTACAATGAGCAGTTCTTC. This gives the protein CASSQERGGLGSYNEQFF.

CDR3: CASSWAAHTDTQYF. CDR3 nucleotides: TGTGCCAGCAGTTGGGCCGCCCACACAGATACGCAGTATTTT. J is TRBJ2-3 and V is TRBV6-6; D uncertain. V lost 4 bases and J 2 bases, leaving 10 bases between the germline ends. The CDR3 runs to 14 residues. Germline V gives CDR1 MNHNY, CDR2 SVGAGI (reference sequence).

V gene TRBV4-2 combines with J gene TRBJ1-3; D remains unclear. The CDR3 consists of 17 residues. V was shortened by 0 bases and J by 0 bases, with 12 bases between the two germline ends. CDR1 and CDR2 (germline): LGHNA, YNFKEQ. CDR3 amino acids: CASSQDRGASSGNTIYF. The CDR3 DNA reads as TGTGCCAGCAGCCAAGATCGTGGCGCTAGCTCTGGAAACACCATATATTTT.

CDR3 DNA sequence: TGCGCCAGCAGCGTAACCTGGGGGGGTGAGCAGTACTTC. As protein: CASSVTWGGEQYF. The rearrangement uses TRBV5-1 and TRBJ2-7; TRBD2 matches 7 bases. Per germline, CDR1 SGHRS and CDR2 YFSETQ. The junction had 8 bases not matched to a gene; V was cut back by 4 bases and J by 7 bases. There are 13 residues in the CDR3.

The gene calls are TRBV6-4 and TRBJ2-1, with 9 bases lining up with TRBD2. V was clipped by 0 bases and J by 7 bases; unmatched bases: 7. Germline CDR1 MRHNA, CDR2 SNTAGT. The CDR3 sequence is 16 residues long. The CDR3 loop is CASSDSTSGGGNEQFF. The CDR3 DNA reads TGTGCCAGCAGTGACTCGACTAGCGGAGGGGGAAATGAGCAGTTCTTC.

This clone was observed a handful of times. The chain employs TRBV2 and TRBJ1-1; D is undetermined. Trimming stripped 3 bases from V and 1 base from J, with 6 bases between. This CDR3 is built from 13 residues. The germline V gene has CDR1 SNHLY and CDR2 FYNNEI. CDR3 DNA: TGTGCCAGCAGTGAGAGACAGAACACTGAAGCTTTCTTT. Protein product: CASSERQNTEAFF.